The 32 T cell receptor beta chains below come from one sample, sequenced in a study of blood T cell repertoires in COVID-19. The repertoire was sequenced with immunoSEQ multiplex PCR; TCRdb's copy has only in-frame clones and lacks some. Seen here are tens of thousands of clones, around nine tenths observed once, and the top ten hold 4.5% to 5%. The sample was peripheral blood. These receptors all come from a man in his sixties with acute or convalescent COVID-19.

The rearrangement links TRBV27 to TRBJ1-6, with 7 bases aligning to TRBD1. CDR3 length: 18 amino acids. The V gene end was trimmed by 0 bases and the J gene end by 0 bases; junction bases not matched to a gene: 5. CDR1 is MNHEY and CDR2 is SMNVEV in the germline V gene (reference sequence). The chain's CDR3 is CASSLSQGPSSYNSPLHF. The CDR3 DNA reads TGTGCCAGCAGTTTATCACAGGGGCCGAGCTCCTATAATTCACCCCTCCACTTT.

This sequence joins TRBV5-1 and TRBJ1-3; 7 bases agree with TRBD1. J gave up 7 bases and V 3 bases, and 7 bases lay outside the gene matches. The germline V gene has CDR1 SGHRS and CDR2 YFSETQ. This CDR3 is built from 14 residues. CDR3 region: CASSWRTGGNTIYF. CDR3 nucleotide sequence: TGCGCCAGCAGCTGGAGGACAGGCGGGAACACCATATATTTT. The whole variable domain, remainder taken from reference TRBV5-1 and TRBJ1-3, is KAGVTQTPRYLIKTRGQQVTLSCSPISGHRSVSWYQQTPGQGLQFLFEYFSETQRNKGNFPGRFSGRQFSNSRSEMNVSTLELGDSALYLCASSWRTGGNTIYFGEGSWLTVV.

The CDR3 region is CSVELGAYGNTIYF. The CDR3 nucleotides read TGCAGCGTTGAATTGGGGGCTTATGGAAACACCATATATTTT. The chain has TRBV29-1 and TRBJ1-3, with a weak D call TRBD1 (6 bases). V lost 2 bases, J lost 3 bases, and 11 bases lay in between. Germline V CDR1 and CDR2: SQVTM, ANQGSEA. The CDR3 spans 14 residues. The full variable domain, with the rest looked up from reference TRBV29-1 and TRBJ1-3, is SAVISQKPSRDICQRGTSLTIQCQVDSQVTMMFWYRQQPGQSLTLIATANQGSEATYESGFVIDKFPISRPNLTFSTLTVSNMSPEDSSIYLCSVELGAYGNTIYFGEGSWLTVV.

The rearrangement links TRBV3-1 (or the pseudogene TRBV3-2) to TRBJ1-1; D may be TRBD1 (5 bases). Trimming removed 4 bases from V and 5 bases from J, with 11 bases in between. The CDR3 sequence is 13 residues long. The germline CDR1 and CDR2 sequences are LGHDT and YNNKEL (reference sequence). The CDR3: CASSLEGRTEAFF. DNA of the CDR3: TGTGCCAGCAGCCTAGAGGGGAGAACTGAAGCTTTCTTT.

The chain recombines TRBV4-1 with TRBJ1-4; D perhaps matches TRBD1 (6 bases). CDR1 is MGHRA, CDR2 YSYEKL, per germline. This CDR3 spans 16 amino acids. Trimming cost V 4 bases and J 3 bases, with 15 bases left between them. As DNA, the CDR3 is TGCGCCAGCAGCCCCAGGGGAAGGGTCCCTAATGAAAAACTGTTTTTT. Its protein is CASSPRGRVPNEKLFF.

The chain joins TRBV6-1 to TRBJ2-7; a weak D match, TRBD1 (5 bases). This CDR3 is built from 14 residues. V dropped 3 bases and J dropped 0 bases, with 9 bases sitting between them. CDR1 and CDR2 from the germline V gene are MNHNS and SASEGT. Written as DNA, the CDR3 is TGTGCCAGCAGTGAGGCAGGGCACTCCTACGAGCAGTACTTC. This gives the protein CASSEAGHSYEQYF.

This chain joins TRBV3-1 (or the pseudogene TRBV3-2) and TRBJ2-7; possibly TRBD1 for D (5 bases). V was clipped by 10 bases and J by 3 bases, with 16 bases between them. CDR1 and CDR2 (germline): LGHDT, YNNKEL (reference sequence). The CDR3 covers 13 residues. CDR3 sequence reads: CATAGRKNYEQYF. DNA of the CDR3: TGTGCCACCGCAGGGCGGAAAAACTACGAGCAGTACTTC.

The chain employs TRBV23-1 and TRBJ2-7, with TRBD1 identical over 7 bases. TRBV23-1 is filed as an ORF, its function uncertain. V was clipped by 0 bases and J by 2 bases; unmatched bases: 4. The CDR3 length is 15 residues. The CDR3 DNA follows: TGCGCCAGCAGTCAATCCTGGGACAGTGCCTACGAGCAGTACTTC. The encoded protein is CASSQSWDSAYEQYF.

The sample holds a few counts of this clone. The gene calls are TRBV2 and TRBJ2-6; perhaps TRBD2 as D (6 bases). This CDR3 contains 16 residues. Trimming took 6 bases from V and 1 from J, leaving 13 bases between them. The germline V gene encodes CDR1 SNHLY and CDR2 FYNNEI. The CDR3: CASRALGGSGANVLTF. The CDR3 DNA reads TGTGCCAGCAGAGCCTTGGGAGGATCTGGGGCCAACGTCCTGACTTTC.

A single count supports this clone. This rearrangement joins TRBV2 to TRBJ1-4, with 8 bases that match TRBD1. J lost 8 bases, V lost 5 bases, and 4 bases had no gene match. Germline loops: CDR1 SNHLY, CDR2 FYNNEI. This CDR3 is built from 13 residues. CDR3 sequence: CASSRTGHEKLFF. In DNA, the CDR3 is TGTGCCAGCAGTCGGACAGGGCACGAAAAACTGTTTTTT.

The chain uses TRBV28 and TRBJ2-2; possibly TRBD2 for D (7 bases). The CDR3 sequence is 18 residues long. From germline, CDR1 is MDHEN and CDR2 SYDVKM. V was trimmed by 6 bases and J by 2 bases, leaving 22 bases between them. The CDR3 sequence is CASRRGGRRGGNTGELFF. In DNA form, the CDR3 reads TGTGCCAGCAGGAGGGGGGGACGTCGGGGCGGAAACACCGGGGAGCTGTTTTTT. Variable domain in full (rest from reference TRBV28 and TRBJ2-2): DVKVTQSSRYLVKRTGEKVFLECVQDMDHENMFWYRQDPGLGLRLIYFSYDVKMKEKGDIPEGYSVSREKKERFSLILESASTNQTSMYLCASRRGGRRGGNTGELFFGEGSRLTVL.

The chain carries TRBV28 and TRBJ1-1, with TRBD1 identical over 9 bases. The germline V gene encodes CDR1 MDHEN and CDR2 SYDVKM. The CDR3 totals 16 residues. The J segment lost 1 base and the V segment lost 1 base, leaving 4 bases of the junction unmatched. The CDR3 reads CASSLFPGQGNTEAFF. CDR3 DNA: TGTGCCAGCAGTTTATTTCCGGGACAGGGGAACACTGAAGCTTTCTTT.

The genes are TRBV7-3 and TRBJ2-2; D possibly corresponds to TRBD2 (6 bases). Trimming pared 5 bases from V and 9 bases from J, leaving 10 bases between. The CDR3 length is 12 residues. Germline V gene lookup returns CDR1 SGHTA and CDR2 FQGTGA. The CDR3 coding sequence is TGTGCCAGCAGCCCAGCGGGTCGGGAGCTGTTTTTT. Protein: CASSPAGRELFF.

This chain uses TRBV7-3 with TRBJ2-1; TRBD2 aligns across 8 bases. The V gene's germline CDR1 is SGHTA and CDR2 FQGTGA. V trimming: 5 bases; J trimming: 8 bases; junction bases outside the gene matches: 11. This CDR3 region has 15 residues. CDR3 sequence reads: CASSPGTSLLDEQFF. CDR3 coding DNA: TGTGCCAGCAGCCCGGGGACTAGTCTTCTCGATGAGCAGTTCTTC.

The J gene is TRBJ2-2, the V gene TRBV10-2; TRBD2 aligns across 7 bases. The CDR3 totals 17 residues. Germline lookup yields CDR1 WSHSY and CDR2 SAAADI. Trimming took 0 bases from V and 7 from J; bases not matched to a gene: 11. The CDR3 region has the DNA TGCGCCAGCAGTGAGTCGAAATCGCGGGAGATAGGCGGGGAGCTGTTTTTT. Its protein product is CASSESKSREIGGELFF.

This chain connects TRBV7-9 to TRBJ1-5; D is undetermined. CDR1 SEHNR and CDR2 FQNEAQ come from the germline V gene (reference sequence). Trimming stripped 1 base from V and 2 bases from J, with 9 bases between. This CDR3 is built from 15 residues. Here the CDR3 reads CASSLGRGGNQPQHF. DNA for the CDR3: TGTGCCAGCAGCTTAGGCAGAGGCGGCAATCAGCCCCAGCATTTT.

V gene TRBV29-1 combines with J gene TRBJ1-3; D is perhaps TRBD1 (5 bases). CDR1 and CDR2 (germline): SQVTM, ANQGSEA. This CDR3 comprises 12 residues. Trimming shortened V by 7 bases and J by 0 bases, and 7 bases separated the two germline ends. CDR3 sequence (DNA): TGCAGCGGCGGGGGCTCTGGAAACACCATATATTTT. Protein: CSGGGSGNTIYF.

This clone is medium-sized in the sample. The rearrangement uses TRBV6-5 and TRBJ2-7; a possible D gene is TRBD2 (6 bases). Looked up from germline, CDR1 is MNHEY and CDR2 is SVGAGI. The CDR3 loop spans 13 amino acids. V lost 6 bases and J 0 bases, leaving 9 bases between the germline ends. The CDR3 spells CASRRDFSYEQYF. Here the CDR3 DNA reads TGTGCCAGCAGGCGGGACTTCTCCTACGAGCAGTACTTC.

The genes are TRBV7-2 and TRBJ1-1, with TRBD1 matching 7 bases. The ends lost 5 bases at V and 12 bases at J; junction bases unmatched: 15. The CDR3 extends over 14 amino acids. CDR1 and CDR2 from the germline V gene are SGHTA and FQGNSA. The CDR3 protein is CASSDRQGLGRTFF. CDR3 bases: TGTGCCAGCAGCGATAGACAGGGTCTGGGTAGAACTTTCTTT.

V and J are TRBV9 and TRBJ1-1, with a tentative D call TRBD1 (5 bases). The CDR3 is 15 amino acids. Per the germline V gene, CDR1 is SGDLS and CDR2 is YYNGEE. Deletions cut 4 bases from V and 3 bases from J, with 16 bases between. The CDR3 here is CASSPQGFSDTEAFF. CDR3 coding DNA: TGTGCCAGCAGCCCCCAGGGATTCAGTGACACTGAAGCTTTCTTT.

V and J are TRBV18 and TRBJ1-2, with TRBD1 as a possible D gene (6 bases). Trimming cost V 4 bases and J 6 bases, with 12 bases left between them. This CDR3 spans 13 amino acids. Germline CDR1 and CDR2: KGHSH and LQKENI. CDR3 coding DNA: TGTGCCAGCTCACAACAGGGTAATCATGGCTACACCTTC. It translates to CASSQQGNHGYTF.

The V call is TRBV6-5, the J call TRBJ2-7, with 8 bases lining up with TRBD2. The V gene's germline CDR1 is MNHEY and CDR2 SVGAGI. The CDR3 runs 15 residues. V shed 4 bases, J shed 1 base, and the junction held 6 bases outside the gene matches. CDR3 residues: CASSSLSGASYEQYF. The CDR3 DNA reads TGTGCCAGCAGTTCCCTTAGCGGGGCTTCCTACGAGCAGTACTTC.

In DNA, the CDR3 is TGTGCCAGCAGCGTAGCAGGGGGCGCAGGGGAGACCCAGTACTTC. It yields the protein CASSVAGGAGETQYF. The chain recombines TRBV9 with TRBJ2-5, with 8 positions matching TRBD1. Germline CDR1 and CDR2: SGDLS and YYNGEE. The CDR3 is made up of 15 amino acids. V shed 0 bases, J shed 5 bases, and the junction held 6 bases outside the gene matches.

This clone is a singleton in its sample. The CDR3 loop is CATSEILGGQETQYF. The CDR3 DNA is TGTGCCACCAGTGAGATTCTGGGGGGCCAAGAGACCCAGTACTTC. V usage is TRBV24-1 and J usage is TRBJ2-5; D perhaps matches TRBD2 (6 bases). V gave up 4 bases and J gave up 1 base, with 12 bases separating them. This CDR3 comprises 15 residues. From germline, CDR1 is KGHDR and CDR2 SFDVKD.

This chain joins TRBV28 and TRBJ2-2, with 7 bases identical to TRBD1. Looked up from germline, CDR1 is MDHEN and CDR2 is SYDVKM. Unmatched junction bases numbered 4, after V lost 5 bases and J lost 10 bases. The CDR3 has 12 residues. The CDR3 DNA reads TGTGCCAGCAGTGAGACAGGGATGGAGCTGTTTTTT. Amino acids: CASSETGMELFF.

The CDR3 here is CASSVTSQRHEAFF. The CDR3 bases are TGTGCCAGCAGCGTTACCTCCCAGAGACATGAAGCTTTCTTT. The chain employs TRBV9 and TRBJ1-1, with D uncertain. Germline V gene lookup returns CDR1 SGDLS and CDR2 YYNGEE. There are 14 residues in the CDR3. Trimming removed 2 bases from V and 7 bases from J, with 15 bases in between. Variable domain in full (rest from reference TRBV9 and TRBJ1-1): DSGVTQTPKHLITATGQRVTLRCSPRSGDLSVYWYQQSLDQGLQFLIQYYNGEERAKGNILERFSAQQFPDLHSELNLSSLELGDSALYFCASSVTSQRHEAFFGQGTRLTVV.

The chain combines TRBV11-3 with TRBJ2-1; 8 bases align to TRBD2. The CDR3 runs to 19 residues. The V gene's germline CDR1 is SGHNT and CDR2 YENEEA. Germline trimming cut 4 bases from V and 10 bases from J; bases unmatched to any gene: 24. The CDR3 region has the DNA TGTGCCAGCAGCTACCAGCTAAGGCTACATGCGGGAGGCCACGAGGAGCAGTTCTTC. Its translation is CASSYQLRLHAGGHEEQFF.

The chain employs TRBV2 and TRBJ1-2, with 9 bases fitting TRBD1. CDR3 length: 14 amino acids. Germline lookup yields CDR1 SNHLY and CDR2 FYNNEI. V lost 4 bases and J lost 1; bases outside the gene matches: 1. The CDR3: CASSGQGVNYGYTF. The CDR3 DNA follows: TGTGCCAGCAGTGGACAGGGGGTTAACTATGGCTACACCTTC.

This chain joins TRBV3-1 (or the pseudogene TRBV3-2) and TRBJ2-5, with 8 bases identical to TRBD1. The CDR3 sequence is 14 residues long. Germline trimming cut 1 base from V and 4 bases from J; bases unmatched to any gene: 2. Germline V gene lookup returns CDR1 LGHDT and CDR2 YNNKEL (reference sequence). CDR3 sequence reads: CASSQAGQGETQYF. The CDR3 nucleotides are TGTGCCAGCAGCCAAGCCGGACAGGGAGAGACCCAGTACTTC.

Only one count was recorded for this clone. This chain uses TRBV18 with TRBJ1-2, with 9 bases that match TRBD1. Looked up from germline, CDR1 is KGHSH and CDR2 is LQKENI. There are 15 residues in the CDR3. Germline trimming cut 3 bases from V and 6 bases from J; bases unmatched to any gene: 8. DNA of the CDR3: TGTGCCAGCTCACCCCGACAGGGGGTTACGGATGGCTACACCTTC. It is translated as CASSPRQGVTDGYTF.

The gene calls are TRBV27 and TRBJ1-6, with 7 positions matching TRBD1. Germline lookup yields CDR1 MNHEY and CDR2 SMNVEV (reference sequence). The trim removed 4 bases at V and 7 bases at J, leaving 13 bases unmatched. The CDR3 loop spans 17 amino acids. The CDR3 region is CASSYSYGRGLNSPLHF. DNA for the CDR3: TGTGCCAGCAGTTACTCTTATGGAAGGGGGCTCAATTCACCCCTCCACTTT.

V gene TRBV16 combines with J gene TRBJ1-1, with 11 nucleotides matching TRBD1. Germline assignment: CDR1 KGHSY and CDR2 FQNENV. This CDR3 region has 13 residues. Trimming at V came to 4 bases and at J to 7 bases, leaving 2 bases not matched to a gene. This CDR3 reads CASSPGTGGEAFF. CDR3 nucleotides: TGTGCCAGCAGCCCCGGGACAGGGGGTGAAGCTTTCTTT.